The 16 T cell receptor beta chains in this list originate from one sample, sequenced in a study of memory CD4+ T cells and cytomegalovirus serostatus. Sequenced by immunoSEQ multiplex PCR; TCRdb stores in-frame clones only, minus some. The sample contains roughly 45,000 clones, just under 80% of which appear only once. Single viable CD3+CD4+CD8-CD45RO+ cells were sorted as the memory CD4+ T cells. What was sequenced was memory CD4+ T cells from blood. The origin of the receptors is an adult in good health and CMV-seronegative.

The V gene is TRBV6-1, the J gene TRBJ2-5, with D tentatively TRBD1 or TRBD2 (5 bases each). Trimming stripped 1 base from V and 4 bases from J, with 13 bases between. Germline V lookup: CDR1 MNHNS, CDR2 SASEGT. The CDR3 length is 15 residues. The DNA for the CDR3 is TGTGCCAGCAGTGAAGGGGGGATAAGGCGAGAGACCCAGTACTTC. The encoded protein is CASSEGGIRRETQYF.

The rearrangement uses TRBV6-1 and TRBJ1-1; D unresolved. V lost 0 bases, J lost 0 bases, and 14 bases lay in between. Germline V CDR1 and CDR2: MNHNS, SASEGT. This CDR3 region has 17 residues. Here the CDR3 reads CASSEALFDGLNTEAFF. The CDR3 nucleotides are TGTGCCAGCAGTGAAGCGCTTTTTGACGGACTGAACACTGAAGCTTTCTTT.

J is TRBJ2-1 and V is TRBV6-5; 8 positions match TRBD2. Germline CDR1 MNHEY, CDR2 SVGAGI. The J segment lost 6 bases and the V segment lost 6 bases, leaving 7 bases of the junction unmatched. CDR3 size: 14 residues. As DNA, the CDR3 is TGTGCCAGCAGCCGGAGCGGGAGCAGCAATGAGCAGTTCTTC. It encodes CASSRSGSSNEQFF.

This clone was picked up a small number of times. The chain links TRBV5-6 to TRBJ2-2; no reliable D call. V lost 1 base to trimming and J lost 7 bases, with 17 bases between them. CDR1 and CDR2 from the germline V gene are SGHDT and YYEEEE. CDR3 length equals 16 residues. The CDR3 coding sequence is TGTGCCAGCAGCTTGCACCACATAATTCTAAGCGGGGAGCTGTTTTTT. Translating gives CASSLHHIILSGELFF.

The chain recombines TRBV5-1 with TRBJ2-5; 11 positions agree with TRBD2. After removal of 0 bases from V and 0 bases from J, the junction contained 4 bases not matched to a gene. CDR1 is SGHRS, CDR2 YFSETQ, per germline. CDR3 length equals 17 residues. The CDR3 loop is CASSLGTSGQYQETQYF. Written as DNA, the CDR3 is TGCGCCAGCAGCTTGGGGACTAGCGGGCAGTACCAAGAGACCCAGTACTTC.

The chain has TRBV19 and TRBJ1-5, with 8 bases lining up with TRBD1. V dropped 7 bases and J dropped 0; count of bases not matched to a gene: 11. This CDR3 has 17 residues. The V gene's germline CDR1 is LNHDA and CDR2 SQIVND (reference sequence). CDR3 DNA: TGTGCCAGTAATCCCGGACAGGGCACGTATAGCAATCAGCCCCAGCATTTT. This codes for CASNPGQGTYSNQPQHF.

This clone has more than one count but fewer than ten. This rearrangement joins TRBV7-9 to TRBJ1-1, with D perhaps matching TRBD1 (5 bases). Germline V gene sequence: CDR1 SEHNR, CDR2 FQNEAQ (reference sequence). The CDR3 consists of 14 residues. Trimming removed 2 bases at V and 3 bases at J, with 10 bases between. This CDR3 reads CASSLLSGDTEAFF. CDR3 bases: TGTGCCAGCAGCTTACTCTCGGGGGACACTGAAGCTTTCTTT.

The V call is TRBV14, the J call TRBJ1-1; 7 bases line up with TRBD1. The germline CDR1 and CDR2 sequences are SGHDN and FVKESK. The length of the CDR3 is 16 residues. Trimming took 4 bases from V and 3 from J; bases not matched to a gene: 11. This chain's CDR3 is CASSRRGPTGDTEAFF. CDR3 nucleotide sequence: TGTGCCAGCAGCCGAAGAGGTCCCACAGGGGACACTGAAGCTTTCTTT.

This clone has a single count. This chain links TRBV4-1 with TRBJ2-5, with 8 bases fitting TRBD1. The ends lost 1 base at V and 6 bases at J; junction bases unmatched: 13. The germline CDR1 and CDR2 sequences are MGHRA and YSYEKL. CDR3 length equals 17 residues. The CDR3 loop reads CASSQALLGTGRQTQYF. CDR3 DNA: TGCGCCAGCAGCCAAGCTTTATTGGGGACAGGTCGGCAGACCCAGTACTTC.

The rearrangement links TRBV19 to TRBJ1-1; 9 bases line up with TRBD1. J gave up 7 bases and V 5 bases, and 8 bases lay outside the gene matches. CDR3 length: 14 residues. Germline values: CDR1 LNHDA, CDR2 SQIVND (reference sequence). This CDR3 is CASSWGQGSGEAFF. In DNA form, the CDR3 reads TGTGCCAGTAGTTGGGGACAGGGTAGTGGTGAAGCTTTCTTT. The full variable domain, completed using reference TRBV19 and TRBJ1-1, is DGGITQSPKYLFRKEGQNVTLSCEQNLNHDAMYWYRQDPGQGLRLIYYSQIVNDFQKGDIAEGYSVSREKKESFPLTVTSAQKNPTAFYLCASSWGQGSGEAFFGQGTRLTVV.

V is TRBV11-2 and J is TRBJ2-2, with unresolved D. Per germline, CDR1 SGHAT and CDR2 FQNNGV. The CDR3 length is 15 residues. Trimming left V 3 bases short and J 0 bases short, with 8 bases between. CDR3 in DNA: TGTGCCAGCAGCTTCCGGGTCTCGAACACCGGGGAGCTGTTTTTT. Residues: CASSFRVSNTGELFF.

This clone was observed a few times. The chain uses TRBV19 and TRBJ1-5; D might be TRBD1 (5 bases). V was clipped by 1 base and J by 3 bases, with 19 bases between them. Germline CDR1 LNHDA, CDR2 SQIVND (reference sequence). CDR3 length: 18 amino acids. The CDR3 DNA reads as TGTGCCAGTAGTATAGCTCCTATCCAGGGTTATCTCAATCAGCCCCAGCATTTT. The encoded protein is CASSIAPIQGYLNQPQHF.

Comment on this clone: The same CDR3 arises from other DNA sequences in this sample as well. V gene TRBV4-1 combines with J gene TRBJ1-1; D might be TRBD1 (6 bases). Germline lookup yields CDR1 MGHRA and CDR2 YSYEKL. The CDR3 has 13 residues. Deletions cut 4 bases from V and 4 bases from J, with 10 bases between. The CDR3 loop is CASSRGQSTEAFF. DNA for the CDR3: TGCGCCAGCAGCCGCGGACAGTCCACTGAAGCTTTCTTT.

For the CDR3, the DNA is TGCGCCAGCAGACCGGGACAGGGGGCTTCGGATACGCAGTATTTT. This translates into CASRPGQGASDTQYF. The chain combines TRBV10-1 with TRBJ2-3, with 12 bases matching TRBD1. CDR3 length: 15 residues. Trimming took 6 bases from V and 6 from J; bases not matched to a gene: 7. Germline V lookup: CDR1 WNHNN, CDR2 SYGVQD (reference sequence).

The CDR3 reads CASSIAQGAYYGYTF. CDR3 coding DNA: TGTGCCAGTAGTATCGCCCAGGGAGCGTATTATGGCTACACCTTC. The chain carries TRBV19 and TRBJ1-2; TRBD1 might be the D (5 bases). CDR3 length: 15 amino acids. Trimming pared 3 bases from V and 5 bases from J, leaving 16 bases between. From germline, CDR1 is LNHDA and CDR2 SQIVND (reference sequence).

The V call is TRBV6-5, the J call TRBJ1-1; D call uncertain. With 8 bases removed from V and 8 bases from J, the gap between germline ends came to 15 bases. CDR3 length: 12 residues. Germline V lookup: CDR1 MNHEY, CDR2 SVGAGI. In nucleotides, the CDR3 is TGTGCCAGCGGGAGACAAATCTCAGAAGCTTTCTTT. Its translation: CASGRQISEAFF.